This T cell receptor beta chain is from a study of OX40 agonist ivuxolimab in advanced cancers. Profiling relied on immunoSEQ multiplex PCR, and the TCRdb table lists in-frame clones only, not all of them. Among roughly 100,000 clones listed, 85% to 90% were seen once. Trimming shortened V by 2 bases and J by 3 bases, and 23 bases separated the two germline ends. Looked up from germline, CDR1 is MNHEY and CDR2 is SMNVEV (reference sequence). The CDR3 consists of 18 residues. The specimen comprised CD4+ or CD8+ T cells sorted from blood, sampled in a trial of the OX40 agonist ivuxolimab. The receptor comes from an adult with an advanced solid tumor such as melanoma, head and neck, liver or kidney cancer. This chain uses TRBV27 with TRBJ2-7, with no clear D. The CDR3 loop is CASSLIRSAVPQFYEQYF. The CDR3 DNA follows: TGTGCCAGCAGTTTAATCCGAAGCGCAGTTCCCCAGTTCTACGAGCAGTACTTC.